These 8 T cell receptor beta chains originate from one sample sequenced in a study of sequential checkpoint blockade in melanoma. As to treatment: randomized to nivolumab then ipilimumab (arm A) or the reverse (arm B). Clones were sequenced by immunoSEQ multiplex PCR, and TCRdb holds only the in-frame ones, with some missing. The data hold about 17,000 clones, with 67% observed a single time. This specimen consisted of CD8+ T cells sorted from blood (inferred from file names), obtained from a patient given nivolumab and ipilimumab in sequence. The receptors derive from a human donor with melanoma.

Worth noting for this clone: Germline and junction disagree at one end, which may indicate a read error. The rearrangement links TRBV5-1 to TRBJ2-1; D may be TRBD2 (7 bases). Germline CDR1 and CDR2: SGHRS and YFSETQ. This CDR3 has 12 residues. CDR3 region: CASSPGGHEQFF. The CDR3 region has the DNA TGTGCCAGCAGCCCGGGGGGCCATGAGCAGTTCTTC.

The chain couples TRBV9 to TRBJ2-1, with D possibly matching TRBD1 (6 bases). Trimming removed 3 bases at V and 4 bases at J, with 14 bases between. Germline CDR1 and CDR2: SGDLS and YYNGEE. There are 15 residues in the CDR3. As DNA, the CDR3 is TGTGCCAGCAGCGCCACAGGGCCTGCATACAATGAGCAGTTCTTC. Amino acids: CASSATGPAYNEQFF.

CDR3 sequence: CASSDEGGLNEQFF. CDR3 in DNA: TGTGCCAGCAGTGACGAGGGCGGCCTCAATGAGCAGTTCTTC. This chain joins TRBV6-5 and TRBJ2-1; D may be TRBD2 (5 bases). The CDR3 contains 14 residues. V shed 5 bases and J shed 6 bases, with 14 bases lying between them. Germline CDR1 is MNHEY and CDR2 is SVGAGI.

The chain couples TRBV6-5 to TRBJ2-1, with D perhaps matching TRBD2 (6 bases). This CDR3 is built from 12 residues. V was cut by 8 bases and J by 4 bases, with 9 bases left in between. The germline gives CDR1 MNHEY, CDR2 SVGAGI. The CDR3 DNA sequence: TGTGCCAGCTGGGACTCTTACAATGAGCAGTTCTTC. It specifies CASWDSYNEQFF.

The genes are TRBV18 and TRBJ1-5; 7 positions agree with TRBD1. Germline V lookup: CDR1 KGHSH, CDR2 LQKENI. The CDR3 runs 15 residues. V lost 3 bases, J lost 4 bases, and 6 bases stayed unmatched. Written as DNA, the CDR3 is TGTGCCAGCTCACCGACAGGGTTGGAGAATCAGCCCCAGCATTTT. Translation: CASSPTGLENQPQHF.

This clone has a handful of counts. This chain connects TRBV7-3 to TRBJ1-3, with D tentatively TRBD1 (6 bases). V lost 8 bases and J lost 2, with 10 bases in between. The CDR3 length is 13 residues. Germline loops: CDR1 SGHTA, CDR2 FQGTGA. The DNA of the CDR3 is TGTGCCAGCGCGTCAGGGGCTGGAAACACCATATATTTT. Translating gives CASASGAGNTIYF.

The V gene is TRBV2, the J gene TRBJ2-3; 8 bases align to TRBD2. Germline assignment: CDR1 SNHLY and CDR2 FYNNEI. The CDR3 extends over 15 amino acids. V lost 4 bases to trimming and J lost 5 bases; unmatched junction nucleotides: 8. The CDR3 coding sequence is TGTGCCAGCAGTGTAGACGGGGGGGCAGAAGATACGCAGTATTTT. It encodes CASSVDGGAEDTQYF.

The rearrangement joins TRBV5-6 to TRBJ2-7; D might be TRBD2 (6 bases). V lost 3 bases and J 7 bases, leaving 11 bases between the germline ends. CDR3 length equals 12 residues. The germline V gene encodes CDR1 SGHDT and CDR2 YYEEEE. CDR3 loop: CASSWGTGEQYF. CDR3 bases: TGTGCCAGCAGCTGGGGGACTGGAGAGCAGTACTTC. The full variable domain, in which reference TRBV5-6 and TRBJ2-7 provide the parts outside the CDR3, is DAGVTQSPTHLIKTRGQQVTLRCSPKSGHDTVSWYQQALGQGPQFIFQYYEEEERQRGNFPDRFSGHQFPNYSSELNVNALLLGDSALYLCASSWGTGEQYFGPGTRLTVT.